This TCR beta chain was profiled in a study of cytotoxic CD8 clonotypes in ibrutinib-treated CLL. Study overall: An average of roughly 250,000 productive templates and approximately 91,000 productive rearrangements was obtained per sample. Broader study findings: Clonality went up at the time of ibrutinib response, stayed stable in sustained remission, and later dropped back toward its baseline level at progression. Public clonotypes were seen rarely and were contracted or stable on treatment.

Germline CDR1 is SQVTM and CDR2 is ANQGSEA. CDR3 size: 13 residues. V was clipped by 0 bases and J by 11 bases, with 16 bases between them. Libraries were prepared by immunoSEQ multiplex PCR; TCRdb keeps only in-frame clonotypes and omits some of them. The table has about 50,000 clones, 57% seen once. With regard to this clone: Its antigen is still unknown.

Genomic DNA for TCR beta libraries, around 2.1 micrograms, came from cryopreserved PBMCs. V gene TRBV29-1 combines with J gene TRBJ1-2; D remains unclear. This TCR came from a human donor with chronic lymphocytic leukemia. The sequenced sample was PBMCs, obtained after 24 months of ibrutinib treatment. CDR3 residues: CSVEEQTPVGYTF. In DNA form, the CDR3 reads TGCAGCGTTGAAGAACAGACCCCCGTGGGTTACACCTTC.